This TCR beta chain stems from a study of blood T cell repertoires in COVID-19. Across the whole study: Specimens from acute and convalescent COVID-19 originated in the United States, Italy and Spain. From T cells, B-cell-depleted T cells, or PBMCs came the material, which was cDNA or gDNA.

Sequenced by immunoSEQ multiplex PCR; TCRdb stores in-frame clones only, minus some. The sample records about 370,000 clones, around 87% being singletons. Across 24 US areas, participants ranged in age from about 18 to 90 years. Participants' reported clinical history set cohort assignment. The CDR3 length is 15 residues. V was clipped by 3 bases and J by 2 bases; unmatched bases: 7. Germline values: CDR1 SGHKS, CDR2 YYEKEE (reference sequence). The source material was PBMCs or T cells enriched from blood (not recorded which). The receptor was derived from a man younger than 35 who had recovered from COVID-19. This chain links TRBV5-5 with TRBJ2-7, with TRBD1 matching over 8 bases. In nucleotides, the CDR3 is TGTGCCAGCAGCTGGGGACAGGTGACCACCTACGAGCAGTACTTC. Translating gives CASSWGQVTTYEQYF. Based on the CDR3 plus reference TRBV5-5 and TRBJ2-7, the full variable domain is DAGVTQSPTHLIKTRGQQVTLRCSPISGHKSVSWYQQVLGQGPQFIFQYYEKEERGRGNFPDRFSARQFPNYSSELNVNALLLGDSALYLCASSWGQVTTYEQYFGPGTRLTVT.